Following are 30 T cell receptor beta chains from one sample sequenced in a study of CD8+ T cells in alopecia areata. As to treatment: oral pan-JAK inhibitor, 5-10 mg twice daily. Reverse transcription of extracted RNA yielded cDNA, which provided the sequencing template. The data were produced by immunoSEQ multiplex PCR, yet TCRdb's version contains in-frame clones alone and is incomplete. The table shows about 280,000 clones, with 58% occurring only once. The sample was CD4+ T cells sorted from blood, taken at week 24, from a patient treated with tofacitinib. The receptors were gathered from a human donor with alopecia areata.

The chain employs TRBV6-5 and TRBJ1-2; no firm D call. Trimming shortened V by 6 bases and J by 7 bases, and 18 bases separated the two germline ends. CDR3 size: 14 residues. Looked up from germline, CDR1 is MNHEY and CDR2 is SVGAGI. The CDR3 sequence is CASRSPGRTAGYTF. CDR3 bases: TGTGCCAGCAGGAGCCCCGGACGGACCGCTGGCTACACCTTC.

The genes are TRBV10-2 and TRBJ2-1, with D possibly being TRBD1 (6 bases). The CDR3 consists of 14 residues. With 6 bases removed from V and 4 bases from J, the gap between germline ends came to 13 bases. The V gene's germline CDR1 is WSHSY and CDR2 SAAADI. The CDR3 nucleotides are TGCGCCAGCAGACAGGGAGTAGGGTACAATGAGCAGTTCTTC. It specifies CASRQGVGYNEQFF.

This sequence joins TRBV28 and TRBJ1-5; the D gene is possibly TRBD1 (5 bases). Germline CDR1 reads MDHEN; CDR2 reads SYDVKM. V gave up 2 bases and J gave up 0 bases, with 17 bases separating them. There are 18 residues in the CDR3. In DNA form, the CDR3 reads TGTGCCAGCAGTTTAGACAGCCCCCATACCGATAGCAATCAGCCCCAGCATTTT. Translating gives CASSLDSPHTDSNQPQHF.

This clone was picked up a small number of times. CDR3 DNA sequence: TGTGCCAGCAGCCGCGAAGGGCCCCAGCATTTT. Its protein is CASSREGPQHF. This sequence joins TRBV7-9 and TRBJ1-5; no clear D gene. Trimming pared 5 bases from V and 9 bases from J, leaving 8 bases between. Germline assignment: CDR1 SEHNR and CDR2 FQNEAQ (reference sequence). The CDR3 is made up of 11 amino acids.

The chain has TRBV30 and TRBJ1-1, with D perhaps TRBD1 (5 bases). Trimming pared 8 bases from V and 9 bases from J, leaving 16 bases between. There are 11 residues in the CDR3. CDR1 is GTSNPN and CDR2 is SVGIG in the germline V gene (reference sequence). CDR3 nucleotide sequence: TGTGCCGGGGGAATGGATTTACAAGCTTTCTTT. It is translated as CAGGMDLQAFF.

CDR3 sequence reads: CAWSGQGRRAEAFF. CDR3 DNA: TGTGCCTGGAGTGGGCAGGGGAGAAGGGCTGAAGCTTTCTTT. This chain uses TRBV30 with TRBJ1-1, with D tentatively TRBD1 (6 bases). The ends were cut back, 1 base at V and 6 bases at J, with 15 bases in the middle. This CDR3 is built from 14 residues. Germline lookup yields CDR1 GTSNPN and CDR2 SVGIG (reference sequence).

The chain has TRBV15 and TRBJ2-5; D is perhaps TRBD1 or TRBD2 (6 bases each). V lost 0 bases, J lost 2 bases, and 10 bases lay in between. The CDR3 is made up of 15 amino acids. In germline, CDR1 is LNHNV, CDR2 YYDKDF (reference sequence). This chain's CDR3 is CATSRDRGAQETQYF. CDR3 bases: TGTGCCACCAGCAGAGATAGGGGGGCGCAAGAGACCCAGTACTTC.

This rearrangement joins TRBV7-2 to TRBJ2-1; D is unresolved. The CDR3 totals 12 residues. V lost 5 bases, J lost 3 bases, and 5 bases lay in between. Germline loops: CDR1 SGHTA, CDR2 FQGNSA. CDR3 sequence reads: CASSLYYNEQFF. The CDR3 region has the DNA TGTGCCAGCAGCCTTTACTACAATGAGCAGTTCTTC. Based on the CDR3 plus reference TRBV7-2 and TRBJ2-1, the full variable domain is GAGVSQSPSNKVTEKGKDVELRCDPISGHTALYWYRQSLGQGLEFLIYFQGNSAPDKSGLPSDRFSAERTGGSVSTLTIQRTQQEDSAVYLCASSLYYNEQFFGPGTRLTVL.

The chain combines TRBV5-6 with TRBJ2-5; TRBD1 is a possible D gene (5 bases). Trimming took off 1 base at V and 3 bases at J, with 7 bases between the two ends. CDR1 and CDR2 from the germline V gene are SGHDT and YYEEEE. The CDR3 loop spans 13 amino acids. CDR3: CASSLQGEETQYF. The CDR3 bases are TGTGCCAGCAGCTTGCAGGGCGAAGAGACCCAGTACTTC. Filled out from reference TRBV5-6 and TRBJ2-5, the complete variable domain reads DAGVTQSPTHLIKTRGQQVTLRCSPKSGHDTVSWYQQALGQGPQFIFQYYEEEERQRGNFPDRFSGHQFPNYSSELNVNALLLGDSALYLCASSLQGEETQYFGPGTRLLVL.

The chain is built from TRBV29-1 and TRBJ2-7; weak D call: TRBD1 (5 bases). The CDR3 contains 12 residues. The germline V and J ends were trimmed by 6 bases and 6 bases, with 15 bases remaining between them. Germline V gene sequence: CDR1 SQVTM, CDR2 ANQGSEA. The CDR3 loop is CSVQTTVREQYF. The DNA of the CDR3 is TGCAGCGTCCAAACGACAGTCCGCGAGCAGTACTTC.

The DNA of the CDR3 is TGTGCCAGCAGCTCACTCGGACGGACAAAAGACAATGAGCAGTTCTTC. This codes for CASSSLGRTKDNEQFF. This chain uses TRBV5-6 with TRBJ2-1, with D perhaps matching TRBD1 (5 bases). The CDR3 length is 16 residues. V was trimmed by 3 bases and J by 5 bases, leaving 18 bases between them. In germline, CDR1 is SGHDT, CDR2 YYEEEE.

With regard to this clone: The junction and the germline gene differ at one end; a read error may be behind it. This chain links TRBV4-1 with TRBJ2-7, with 7 bases aligning to TRBD1. Germline V CDR1 and CDR2: MGHRA, YSYEKL. The CDR3 runs 16 residues. In DNA form, the CDR3 reads TGCGCCAGCAGCCCAATATTGACAGGGCGTAAGGGTCCCTTCCGCTTC. Amino acids: CASSPILTGRKGPFRF.

This CDR3 reads CASSLLSGVSPLHF. DNA of the CDR3: TGTGCCAGCAGCTTATTGTCGGGGGTTTCACCCCTCCACTTT. This rearrangement joins TRBV13 to TRBJ1-6, with D perhaps matching TRBD1 (5 bases). V shed 2 bases and J shed 9 bases, with 11 bases lying between them. The germline gives CDR1 PRHDT, CDR2 FYEKMQ (reference sequence). The CDR3 length is 14 residues.

This chain uses TRBV5-1 with TRBJ1-3; D possibly corresponds to TRBD1 (5 bases). The CDR3 runs to 14 residues. CDR1 SGHRS and CDR2 YFSETQ come from the germline V gene. Trimming removed 4 bases at V and 8 bases at J, with 16 bases between. CDR3: CASSATRLGDTIYF. The CDR3 DNA sequence: TGCGCCAGCAGCGCGACTCGATTGGGGGACACCATATATTTT.

This clone has more than one count but fewer than ten. The V and J genes are TRBV27 and TRBJ1-2; maybe TRBD1 (5 bases). Germline loops: CDR1 MNHEY, CDR2 SMNVEV (reference sequence). Trimming stripped 4 bases from V and 6 bases from J, with 21 bases between. The CDR3 length is 16 residues. The CDR3 DNA reads as TGTGCCAGCAGTTCCCAGGGTAGAACTTATATGGATGGCTACACCTTC. It translates to CASSSQGRTYMDGYTF.

DNA for the CDR3: TGTGCCAGCAGCTGGGGTCAAACAGATACGCAGTATTTT. Translating gives CASSWGQTDTQYF. J is TRBJ2-3 and V is TRBV7-2; D unresolved. V gave up 4 bases and J gave up 3 bases, with 8 bases separating them. The CDR3 loop spans 13 amino acids. Germline V lookup: CDR1 SGHTA, CDR2 FQGNSA.

J is TRBJ1-2 and V is TRBV29-1; TRBD1 agrees at 8 bases. CDR1 is SQVTM and CDR2 is ANQGSEA in the germline V gene. V gave up 0 bases and J gave up 6 bases; unmatched junction bases: 6. CDR3 length: 14 amino acids. The CDR3 DNA follows: TGCAGCGTTGAAGAGCCGACAGGGGCGGATGGCTACACCTTC. This encodes CSVEEPTGADGYTF. The variable domain in full, with the rest retrieved from reference TRBV29-1 and TRBJ1-2, is SAVISQKPSRDICQRGTSLTIQCQVDSQVTMMFWYRQQPGQSLTLIATANQGSEATYESGFVIDKFPISRPNLTFSTLTVSNMSPEDSSIYLCSVEEPTGADGYTFGSGTRLTVV.

The J gene is TRBJ2-3, the V gene TRBV7-9; 7 nucleotides align to TRBD2. Trimming at V came to 6 bases and at J to 1 base, leaving 4 bases not matched to a gene. Germline values: CDR1 SEHNR, CDR2 FQNEAQ (reference sequence). This CDR3 region has 14 residues. The CDR3 loop reads CASSPGLGTDTQYF. In DNA form, the CDR3 reads TGTGCCAGCAGTCCCGGACTAGGCACAGATACGCAGTATTTT.

The rearrangement links TRBV29-1 to TRBJ2-7; D not certain. V lost 5 bases and J lost 2, with 7 bases in between. Germline assignment: CDR1 SQVTM and CDR2 ANQGSEA. The length of the CDR3 is 11 residues. The CDR3 bases are TGCAGCGTTCTTCTCACCTACGAGCAGTACTTC. Translation gives CSVLLTYEQYF.

V usage is TRBV5-6 and J usage is TRBJ1-2; TRBD1 aligns across 9 bases. The J segment lost 7 bases and the V segment lost 1 base, leaving 2 bases of the junction unmatched. The CDR3 spans 13 residues. The germline CDR1 and CDR2 sequences are SGHDT and YYEEEE. The CDR3: CASSLLDRGGYTF. The CDR3 DNA reads TGTGCCAGCAGCTTGTTGGACAGGGGTGGCTACACCTTC.

In this sample, this clone turned up a few times. The chain uses TRBV7-2 and TRBJ1-2; D remains unclear. CDR1 SGHTA and CDR2 FQGNSA come from the germline V gene. The CDR3 totals 18 residues. V was cut by 0 bases and J by 2 bases, with 19 bases left in between. The CDR3 sequence is CASSLAFPSRGPNYGYTF. CDR3 bases: TGTGCCAGCAGCTTAGCGTTCCCCTCGCGAGGGCCGAACTATGGCTACACCTTC.

This clone showed up just a few times. The chain recombines TRBV12-5 with TRBJ1-6; D is ambiguous. V was clipped by 6 bases and J by 5 bases, with 11 bases between them. The germline V gene has CDR1 LGHNT and CDR2 FRNRAP. The CDR3 contains 14 residues. CDR3 bases: TGTGCTAGTGGACTCCGAGAAAATAATTCACCCCTCCACTTT. Its protein product is CASGLRENNSPLHF.

The chain joins TRBV30 to TRBJ1-5, with TRBD1 identical over 7 bases. The CDR3 is 16 amino acids. Germline V gene data show CDR1 as GTSNPN and CDR2 as SVGIG (reference sequence). V lost 1 base to trimming and J lost 0 bases; unmatched junction nucleotides: 6. The CDR3 sequence is CAWSARRGPSNQPQHF. CDR3 nucleotide sequence: TGTGCCTGGAGTGCGAGGAGGGGGCCTAGCAATCAGCCCCAGCATTTT.

The genes are TRBV4-3 and TRBJ2-5; D perhaps matches TRBD1 (6 bases). Germline values: CDR1 LGHNA, CDR2 YSLEER. The CDR3 spans 14 residues. The V gene lost 1 base and the J gene lost 5 bases, with 11 bases spanning the gap. CDR3 sequence (DNA): TGCGCCAGCAGCCAAGTCGCTCAGGGGGAGACCCAGTACTTC. It is translated as CASSQVAQGETQYF.

The chain links TRBV25-1 to TRBJ1-1; the D gene is possibly TRBD1 (6 bases). The CDR3 extends over 16 amino acids. Trimming took 2 bases from V and 4 from J, leaving 17 bases between them. The V gene's germline CDR1 is MGHDK and CDR2 SYGVNS. CDR3 sequence (DNA): TGTGCCAGCAGTGAACATACAGGGAGGAAGGGCACTGAAGCTTTCTTT. Its protein product is CASSEHTGRKGTEAFF. Drawing the rest from reference TRBV25-1 and TRBJ1-1, the complete variable domain is EADIYQTPRYLVIGTGKKITLECSQTMGHDKMYWYQQDPGMELHLIHYSYGVNSTEKGDLSSESTVSRIRTEHFPLTLESARPSHTSQYLCASSEHTGRKGTEAFFGQGTRLTVV.

V is TRBV27 and J is TRBJ2-5; D not certain. Germline lookup yields CDR1 MNHEY and CDR2 SMNVEV (reference sequence). The CDR3 is made up of 14 amino acids. Trimming stripped 10 bases from V and 5 bases from J, with 20 bases between. For the CDR3, the DNA is TGTGCCATTCGTGGGTCTAGGCAAAGGGAGACCCAGTACTTC. It encodes CAIRGSRQRETQYF.

V gene TRBV5-1 combines with J gene TRBJ2-5; possible D gene TRBD1, 5 bases. The CDR3 has 14 residues. CDR1 is SGHRS and CDR2 is YFSETQ in the germline V gene. The V end lost 2 bases, the J end lost 2 bases, and 10 bases lay between the germline ends. The CDR3, as DNA: TGCGCCAGCAGCTTCCAGGGTTTGCAAGAGACCCAGTACTTC. Translated, it gives CASSFQGLQETQYF.

This clone came up a few times. The chain employs TRBV6-5 and TRBJ1-2, with 7 bases that match TRBD1. Trimming at V came to 0 bases and at J to 14 bases, leaving 18 bases not matched to a gene. The germline gives CDR1 MNHEY, CDR2 SVGAGI. CDR3 size: 16 residues. CDR3 DNA sequence: TGTGCCAGCAGTTACTCGAATATATGGGGAGACAGGGCAGAGACCTTC. Protein sequence: CASSYSNIWGDRAETF.

This clone occurred many times. V is TRBV5-5 and J is TRBJ1-1; 8 nucleotides align to TRBD1. The germline CDR1 and CDR2 sequences are SGHKS and YYEKEE (reference sequence). With 5 bases clipped from V and 6 bases from J, the junction kept 9 bases outside the gene matches. This CDR3 is 14 amino acids long. CDR3 residues: CASSHLGQGSEAFF. The CDR3 DNA reads TGTGCCAGCAGTCACCTAGGACAGGGCTCTGAAGCTTTCTTT.

The chain recombines TRBV18 with TRBJ2-7, with 11 bases aligning to TRBD2. Trimming took 3 bases from V and 2 from J; bases not matched to a gene: 3. Germline V lookup: CDR1 KGHSH, CDR2 LQKENI. The CDR3 contains 15 residues. CDR3: CASSPLAGGAYEQYF. Here the CDR3 DNA reads TGTGCCAGCTCACCCCTAGCGGGGGGCGCCTACGAGCAGTACTTC. The full variable domain, its missing parts supplied by reference TRBV18 and TRBJ2-7, is NAGVMQNPRHLVRRRGQEARLRCSPMKGHSHVYWYRQLPEEGLKFMVYLQKENIIDESGMPKERFSAEFPKEGPSILRIQQVVRGDSAAYFCASSPLAGGAYEQYFGPGTRLTVT.